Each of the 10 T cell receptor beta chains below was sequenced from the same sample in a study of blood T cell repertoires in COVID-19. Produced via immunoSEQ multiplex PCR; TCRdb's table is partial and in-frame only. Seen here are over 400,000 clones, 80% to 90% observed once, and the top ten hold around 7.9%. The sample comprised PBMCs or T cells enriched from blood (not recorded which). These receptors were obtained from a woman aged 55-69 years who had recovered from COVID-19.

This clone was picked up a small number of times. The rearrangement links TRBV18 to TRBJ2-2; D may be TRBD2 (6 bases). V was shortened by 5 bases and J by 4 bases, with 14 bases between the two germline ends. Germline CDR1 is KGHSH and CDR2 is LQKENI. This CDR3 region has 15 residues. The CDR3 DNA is TGTGCCAGCTCATCGGAGACTAGTCGCACCGGGGAGCTGTTTTTT. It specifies CASSSETSRTGELFF. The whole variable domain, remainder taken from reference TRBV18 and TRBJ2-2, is NAGVMQNPRHLVRRRGQEARLRCSPMKGHSHVYWYRQLPEEGLKFMVYLQKENIIDESGMPKERFSAEFPKEGPSILRIQQVVRGDSAAYFCASSSETSRTGELFFGEGSRLTVL.

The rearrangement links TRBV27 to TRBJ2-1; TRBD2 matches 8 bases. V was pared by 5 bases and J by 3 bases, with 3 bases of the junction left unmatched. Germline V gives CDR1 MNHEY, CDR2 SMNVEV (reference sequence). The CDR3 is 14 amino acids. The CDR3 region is CASSVGTSYNEQFF. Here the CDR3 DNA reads TGTGCCAGCAGTGTCGGGACTAGCTACAATGAGCAGTTCTTC.

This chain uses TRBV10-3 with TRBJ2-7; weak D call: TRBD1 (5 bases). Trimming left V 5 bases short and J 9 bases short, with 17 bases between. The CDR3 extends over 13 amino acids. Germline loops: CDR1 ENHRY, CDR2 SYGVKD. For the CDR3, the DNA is TGTGCCATCAGTATGACAGAGATCTCGGTGCAGTACGTC. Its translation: CAISMTEISVQYV.

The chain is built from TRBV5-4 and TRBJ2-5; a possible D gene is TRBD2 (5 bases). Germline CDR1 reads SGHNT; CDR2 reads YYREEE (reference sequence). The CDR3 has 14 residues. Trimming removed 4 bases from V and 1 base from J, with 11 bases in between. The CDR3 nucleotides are TGTGCCAGCAGCCGGCCGGGGATCCAAGAGACCCAGTACTTC. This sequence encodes CASSRPGIQETQYF.

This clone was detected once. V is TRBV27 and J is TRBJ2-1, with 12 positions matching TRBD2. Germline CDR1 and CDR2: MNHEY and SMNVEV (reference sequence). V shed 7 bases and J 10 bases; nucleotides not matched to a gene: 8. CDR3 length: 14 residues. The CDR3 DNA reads TGTGCCAGCAAAAGGACTAGCGGGGCCAACGAGCAGTTCTTC. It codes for CASKRTSGANEQFF.

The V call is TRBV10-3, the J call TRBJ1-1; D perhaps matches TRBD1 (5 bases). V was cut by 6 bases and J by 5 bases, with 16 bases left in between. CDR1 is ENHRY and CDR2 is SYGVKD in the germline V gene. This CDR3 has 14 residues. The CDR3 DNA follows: TGTGCCATCAGGCCCAGGGCCCTTGAAACTGAAGCTTTCTTT. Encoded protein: CAIRPRALETEAFF.

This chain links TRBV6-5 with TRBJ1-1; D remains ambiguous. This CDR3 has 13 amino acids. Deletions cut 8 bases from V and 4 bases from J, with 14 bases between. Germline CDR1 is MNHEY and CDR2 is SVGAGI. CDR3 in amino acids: CASLEPGATEAFF. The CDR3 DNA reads TGTGCCAGCCTCGAGCCTGGTGCCACTGAAGCTTTCTTT.

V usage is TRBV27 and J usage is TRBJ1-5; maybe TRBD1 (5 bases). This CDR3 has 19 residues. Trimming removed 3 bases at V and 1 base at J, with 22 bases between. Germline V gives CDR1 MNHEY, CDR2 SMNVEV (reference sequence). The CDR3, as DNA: TGTGCCAGCAGTTTCAAAGGGACTCCCAGTATGGACAGCAATCAGCCCCAGCATTTT. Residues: CASSFKGTPSMDSNQPQHF.

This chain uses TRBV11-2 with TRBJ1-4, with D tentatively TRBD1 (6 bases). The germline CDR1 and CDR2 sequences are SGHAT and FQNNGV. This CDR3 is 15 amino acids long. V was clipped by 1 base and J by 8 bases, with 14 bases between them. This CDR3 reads CASSLGQVGGEKLFF. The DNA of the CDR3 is TGTGCCAGCAGCTTAGGACAGGTCGGGGGGGAAAAACTGTTTTTT.

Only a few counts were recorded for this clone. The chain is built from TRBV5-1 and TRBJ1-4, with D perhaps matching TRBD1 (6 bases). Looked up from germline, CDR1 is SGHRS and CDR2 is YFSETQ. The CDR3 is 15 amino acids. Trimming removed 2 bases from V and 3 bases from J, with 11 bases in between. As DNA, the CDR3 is TGCGCCAGCAGCTTAGGGTCAGGGGCTAATGAAAAACTGTTTTTT. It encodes CASSLGSGANEKLFF.